Below, 2 T cell receptor beta chains from the same sample are listed, as sequenced in a study of CD8 T cells in Susac syndrome. With random hexamers, reverse transcription was performed on about 0.5 to 1 ug of RNA. One entry per CDR3 protein results from TCRdb running MiXCR on the immunoSEQ multiplex PCR reads. The table records 120,000 to 150,000 distinct CDR3 sequences, approximately 95% of them present only once. Sequencing was done on a sample of CD4+ T cells from PBMCs. These receptor sequences come from a human donor with Susac syndrome.

The V call is TRBV2, the J call TRBJ1-1, with D tentatively TRBD1 (6 bases). Trimming pared 6 bases from V and 0 bases from J, leaving 14 bases between. The CDR3 spans 15 residues. The germline gives CDR1 SNHLY, CDR2 FYNNEI. The CDR3 sequence: CASRRTRTVNTEAFF. CDR3 nucleotide sequence: TGTGCCAGCAGAAGAACAAGGACAGTGAACACTGAAGCTTTCTTT.

This clonotype was found once. The chain has TRBV11-3 and TRBJ2-1, with 9 bases that match TRBD1. From germline, CDR1 is SGHNT and CDR2 YENEEA. The CDR3 length is 15 residues. Trimming removed 5 bases from V and 7 bases from J; junction bases left unmatched: 9. CDR3 loop: CASSSGGQGWNEQFF. DNA for the CDR3: TGTGCCAGCAGCAGTGGAGGACAGGGGTGGAATGAGCAGTTCTTC.